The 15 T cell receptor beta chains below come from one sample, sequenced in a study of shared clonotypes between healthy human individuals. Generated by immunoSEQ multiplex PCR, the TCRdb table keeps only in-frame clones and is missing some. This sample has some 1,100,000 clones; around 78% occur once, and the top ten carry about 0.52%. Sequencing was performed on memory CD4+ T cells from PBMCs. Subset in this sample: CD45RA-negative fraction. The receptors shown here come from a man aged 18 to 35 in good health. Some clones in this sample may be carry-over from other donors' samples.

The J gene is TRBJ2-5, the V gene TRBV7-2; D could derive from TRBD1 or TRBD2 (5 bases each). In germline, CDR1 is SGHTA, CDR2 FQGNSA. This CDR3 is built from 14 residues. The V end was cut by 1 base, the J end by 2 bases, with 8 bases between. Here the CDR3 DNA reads TGTGCCAGCAGCTTAGTGAGGGGTCAAGAGACCCAGTACTTC. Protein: CASSLVRGQETQYF.

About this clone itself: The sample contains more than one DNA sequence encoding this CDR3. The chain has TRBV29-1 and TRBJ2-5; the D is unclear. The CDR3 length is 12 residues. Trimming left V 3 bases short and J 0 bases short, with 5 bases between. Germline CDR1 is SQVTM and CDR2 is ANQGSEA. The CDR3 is CSVDRYQETQYF. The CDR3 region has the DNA TGCAGCGTTGACAGATACCAAGAGACCCAGTACTTC.

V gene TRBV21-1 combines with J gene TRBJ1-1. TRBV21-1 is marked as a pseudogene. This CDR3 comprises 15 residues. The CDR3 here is CASSIRTDRNTEAFF. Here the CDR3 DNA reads TGTGCCAGCAGCATCCGGACGGACCGGAACACTGAAGCTTTCTTT.

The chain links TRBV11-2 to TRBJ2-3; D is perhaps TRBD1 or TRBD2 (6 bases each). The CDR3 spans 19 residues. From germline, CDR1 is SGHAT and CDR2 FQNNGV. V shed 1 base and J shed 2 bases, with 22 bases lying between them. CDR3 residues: CASSLVLGHGGGNTDTQYF. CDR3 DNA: TGTGCCAGCAGCTTAGTCTTGGGACACGGGGGCGGTAACACAGATACGCAGTATTTT.

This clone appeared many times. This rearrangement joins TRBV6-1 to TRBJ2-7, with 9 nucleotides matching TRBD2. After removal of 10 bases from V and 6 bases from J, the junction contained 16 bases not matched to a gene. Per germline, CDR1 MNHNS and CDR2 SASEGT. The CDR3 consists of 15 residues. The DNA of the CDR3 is TGTGCCACCGAGGTTACCGGGACTAGCTTCGGCGAGCAGTACTTC. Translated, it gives CATEVTGTSFGEQYF.

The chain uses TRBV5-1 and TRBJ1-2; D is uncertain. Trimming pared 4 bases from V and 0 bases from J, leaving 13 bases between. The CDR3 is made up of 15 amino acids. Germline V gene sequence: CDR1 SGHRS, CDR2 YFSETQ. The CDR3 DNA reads TGCGCCAGCAGCCTGGAAGCGAATTCTAACTATGGCTACACCTTC. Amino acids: CASSLEANSNYGYTF.

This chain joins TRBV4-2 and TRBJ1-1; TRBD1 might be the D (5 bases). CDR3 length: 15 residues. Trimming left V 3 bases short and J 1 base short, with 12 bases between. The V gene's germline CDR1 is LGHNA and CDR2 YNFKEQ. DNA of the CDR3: TGTGCCAGCAGCCATAATGGACAAACGAACACTGAAGCTTTCTTT. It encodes CASSHNGQTNTEAFF.

The CDR3 reads CASRWAGGPPYEQYF. The CDR3 region has the DNA TGCGCCAGCCGATGGGCGGGAGGGCCTCCCTACGAGCAGTACTTC. This sequence joins TRBV5-1 and TRBJ2-7; the match to TRBD2 covers 9 bases. This CDR3 has 15 residues. The germline CDR1 and CDR2 sequences are SGHRS and YFSETQ. The V segment lost 7 bases and the J segment 2 bases; nucleotides outside the gene matches: 10.

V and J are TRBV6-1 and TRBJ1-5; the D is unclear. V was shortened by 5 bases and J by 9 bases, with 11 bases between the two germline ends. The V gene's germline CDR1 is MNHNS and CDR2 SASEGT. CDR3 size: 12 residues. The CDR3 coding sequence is TGTGCCAGCAGTCCGAGGGAACGGCCCCAGCATTTT. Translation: CASSPRERPQHF.

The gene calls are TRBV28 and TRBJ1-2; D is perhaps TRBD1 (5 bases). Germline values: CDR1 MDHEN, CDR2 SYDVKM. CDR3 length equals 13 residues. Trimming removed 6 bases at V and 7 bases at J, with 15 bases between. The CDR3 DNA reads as TGTGCCAGCAGCCCGACAGCCTATGCTGGCTACACCTTC. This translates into CASSPTAYAGYTF.

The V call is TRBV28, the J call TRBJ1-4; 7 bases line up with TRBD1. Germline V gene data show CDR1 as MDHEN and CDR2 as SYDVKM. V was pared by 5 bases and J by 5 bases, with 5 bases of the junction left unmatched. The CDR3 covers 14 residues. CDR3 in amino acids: CASSRQGANEKLFF. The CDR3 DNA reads TGTGCCAGCAGTCGACAGGGCGCCAATGAAAAACTGTTTTTT. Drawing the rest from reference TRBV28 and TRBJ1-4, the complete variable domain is DVKVTQSSRYLVKRTGEKVFLECVQDMDHENMFWYRQDPGLGLRLIYFSYDVKMKEKGDIPEGYSVSREKKERFSLILESASTNQTSMYLCASSRQGANEKLFFGSGTQLSVL.

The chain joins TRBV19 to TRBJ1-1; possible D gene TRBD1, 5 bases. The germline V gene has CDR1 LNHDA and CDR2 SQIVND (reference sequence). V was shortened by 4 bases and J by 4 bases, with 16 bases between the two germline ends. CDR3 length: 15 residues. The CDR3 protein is CASSTTGRGGTEAFF. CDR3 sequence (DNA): TGTGCCAGTAGTACCACGGGACGGGGTGGCACTGAAGCTTTCTTT.

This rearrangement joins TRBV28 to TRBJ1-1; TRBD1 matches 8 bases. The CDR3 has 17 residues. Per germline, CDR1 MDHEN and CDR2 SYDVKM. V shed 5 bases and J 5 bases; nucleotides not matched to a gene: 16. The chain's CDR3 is CASSDPRGQGRRTEAFF. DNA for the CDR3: TGTGCCAGCAGTGACCCTAGAGGACAGGGTCGACGGACTGAAGCTTTCTTT.

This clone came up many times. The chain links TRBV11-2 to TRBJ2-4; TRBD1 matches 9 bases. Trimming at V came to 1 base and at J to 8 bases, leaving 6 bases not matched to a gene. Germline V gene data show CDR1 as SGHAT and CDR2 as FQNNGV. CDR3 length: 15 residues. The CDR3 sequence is CASSLGGTGRDIQYF. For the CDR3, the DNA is TGTGCCAGCAGCTTAGGGGGGACAGGGAGAGACATTCAGTACTTC. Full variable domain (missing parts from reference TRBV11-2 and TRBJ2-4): EAGVAQSPRYKIIEKRQSVAFWCNPISGHATLYWYQQILGQGPKLLIQFQNNGVVDDSQLPKDRFSAERLKGVDSTLKIQPAKLEDSAVYLCASSLGGTGRDIQYFGAGTRLSVL.

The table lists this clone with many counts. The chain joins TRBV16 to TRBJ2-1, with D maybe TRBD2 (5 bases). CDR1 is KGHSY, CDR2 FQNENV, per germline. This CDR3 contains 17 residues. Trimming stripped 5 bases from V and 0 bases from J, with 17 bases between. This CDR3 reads CASSDLFRDSSYNEQFF. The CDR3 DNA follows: TGTGCCAGCAGCGACCTATTTCGGGATAGCTCCTACAATGAGCAGTTCTTC. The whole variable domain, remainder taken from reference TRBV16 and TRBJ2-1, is GEEVAQTPKHLVRGEGQKAKLYCAPIKGHSYVFWYQQVLKNEFKFLISFQNENVFDETGMPKERFSAKCLPNSPCSLEIQATKLEDSAVYFCASSDLFRDSSYNEQFFGPGTRLTVL.